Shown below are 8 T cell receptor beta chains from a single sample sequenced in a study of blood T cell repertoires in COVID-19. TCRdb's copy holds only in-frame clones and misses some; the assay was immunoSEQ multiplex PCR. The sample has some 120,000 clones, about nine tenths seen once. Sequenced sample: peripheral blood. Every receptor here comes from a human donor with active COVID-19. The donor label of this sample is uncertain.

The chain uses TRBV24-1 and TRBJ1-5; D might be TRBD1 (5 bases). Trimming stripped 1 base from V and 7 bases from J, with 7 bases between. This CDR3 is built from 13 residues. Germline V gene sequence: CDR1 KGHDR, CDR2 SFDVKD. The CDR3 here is CATSDFGGQPQHF. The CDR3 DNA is TGTGCCACCAGTGATTTTGGGGGGCAGCCCCAGCATTTT.

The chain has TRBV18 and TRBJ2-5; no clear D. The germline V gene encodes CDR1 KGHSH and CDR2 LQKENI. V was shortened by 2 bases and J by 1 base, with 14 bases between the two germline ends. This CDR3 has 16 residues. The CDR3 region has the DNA TGTGCCAGCTCACCATTAGATACGATCCTCCAAGAGACCCAGTACTTC. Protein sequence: CASSPLDTILQETQYF.

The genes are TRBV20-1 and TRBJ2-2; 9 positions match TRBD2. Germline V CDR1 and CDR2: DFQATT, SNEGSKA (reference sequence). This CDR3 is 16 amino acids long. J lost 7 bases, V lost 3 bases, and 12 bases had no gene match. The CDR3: CSASPGAGGRIGELFF. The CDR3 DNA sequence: TGCAGTGCTAGTCCTGGCGCGGGGGGGCGTATCGGGGAGCTGTTTTTT.

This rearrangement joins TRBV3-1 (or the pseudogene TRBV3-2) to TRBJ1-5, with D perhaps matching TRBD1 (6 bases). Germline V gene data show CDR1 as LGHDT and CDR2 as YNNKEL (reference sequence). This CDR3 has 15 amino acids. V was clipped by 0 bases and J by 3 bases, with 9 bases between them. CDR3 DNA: TGTGCCAGCAGCCAAGAACAGGGCCCCAATCAGCCCCAGCATTTT. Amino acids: CASSQEQGPNQPQHF.

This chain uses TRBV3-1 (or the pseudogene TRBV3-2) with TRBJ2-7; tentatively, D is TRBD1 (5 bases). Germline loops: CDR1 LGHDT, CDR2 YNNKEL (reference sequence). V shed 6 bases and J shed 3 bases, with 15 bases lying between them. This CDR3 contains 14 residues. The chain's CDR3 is CASSSGHGIYEQYF. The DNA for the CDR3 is TGTGCCAGCAGTTCAGGGCATGGGATCTACGAGCAGTACTTC.

This CDR3 is CASSLGTGAYSNQPQHF. The CDR3, as DNA: TGTGCCAGCAGCTTGGGGACAGGGGCTTATAGCAATCAGCCCCAGCATTTT. The chain employs TRBV5-6 and TRBJ1-5, with 9 bases fitting TRBD1. The V and J ends lost 0 bases and 0 bases, in that order; junction bases with no gene match: 4. CDR1 is SGHDT, CDR2 YYEEEE, per germline. The length of the CDR3 is 17 residues.

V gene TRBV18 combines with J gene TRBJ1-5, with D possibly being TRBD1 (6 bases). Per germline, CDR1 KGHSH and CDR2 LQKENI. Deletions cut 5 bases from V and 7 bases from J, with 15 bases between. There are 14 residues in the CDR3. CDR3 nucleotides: TGTGCCAGCTCAAAACAGGGAGAGCGCCAGCCCCAGCATTTT. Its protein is CASSKQGERQPQHF.

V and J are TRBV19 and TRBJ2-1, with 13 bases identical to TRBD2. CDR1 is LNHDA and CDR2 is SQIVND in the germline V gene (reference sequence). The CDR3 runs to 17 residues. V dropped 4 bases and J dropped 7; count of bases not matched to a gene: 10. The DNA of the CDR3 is TGTGCCAGTAGTACCCAGGCGACTAGCGGGGGGAGGAATGAGCAGTTCTTC. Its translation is CASSTQATSGGRNEQFF.